These T cell receptor beta chains were read from a single sample in a study of shared clonotypes between healthy human individuals. Assay used: immunoSEQ multiplex PCR; TCRdb lists only in-frame clones, some missing. Among hundreds of thousands of clones listed, roughly 96% were seen once. Sample: naive CD8+ T cells sorted from blood. These receptors were obtained from a woman in her thirties in good health. Each CDR3 is given with its conserved first and last residue. The order of the fields is CDR3 DNA, CDR3 protein, D gene, V gene, J gene, clone size. D genes are given only for firm matches. Not every row has a clone size; where given, it reads once, few, many or a size class.

DNA: TGTGCCAGCAGCTTGACAGGGCCAACCTACGAGCAGTACTTC
CDR3: CASSLTGPTYEQYF
D: -
V: TRBV5-8
J: TRBJ2-7
size: once

DNA: TGTGCCAGCAGCCATCGGACAGATCCTTACGAGCAGTACTTC
CDR3: CASSHRTDPYEQYF
D: -
V: TRBV7-2
J: TRBJ2-7
size: -

DNA: TGCAGCGTTGTTTGGAGGGCGGCAGAGACCCAGTACTTC
CDR3: CSVVWRAAETQYF
D: -
V: TRBV29-1
J: TRBJ2-5
size: -

DNA: TGTGCCAGCCGACCCGGGACTAGCGGTAACTACGAGCAGTACTTC
CDR3: CASRPGTSGNYEQYF
D: TRBD2
V: TRBV27
J: TRBJ2-7
size: -

DNA: TGTGCCAGCAGTTTAGGAGCTAGCGGGAGTAATGAGCAGTTCTTC
CDR3: CASSLGASGSNEQFF
D: TRBD2
V: TRBV27
J: TRBJ2-1
size: -

DNA: TGCGCCAGCAGCTTGGACAGGGGAGTCCAAGAGACCCAGTACTTC
CDR3: CASSLDRGVQETQYF
D: TRBD1
V: TRBV5-1
J: TRBJ2-5
size: -

DNA: TGTGCCAGCTTACTAGTTTTCGTTGGCCGGCGCAATCAGCCCCAGCATTTT
CDR3: CASLLVFVGRRNQPQHF
D: -
V: TRBV27
J: TRBJ1-5
size: -

DNA: TGCAGCGTTGATTTGGAGGGGCGGGAAGCTTTCTTT
CDR3: CSVDLEGREAFF
D: -
V: TRBV29-1
J: TRBJ1-1
size: -

DNA: TGTGCCAGCAGCCAAGATACGGGAGGGCGCCACGAGCAGTACTTC
CDR3: CASSQDTGGRHEQYF
D: TRBD2
V: TRBV4-2
J: TRBJ2-7
size: -

DNA: TGCGCCAGCAGCCAAGTTTCTAGCGGGAGGTACAATGAGCAGTTCTTC
CDR3: CASSQVSSGRYNEQFF
D: TRBD2
V: TRBV4-1
J: TRBJ2-1
size: -

DNA: TGTGCCAGCAGCCCAGCTGGAAACACCATATATTTT
CDR3: CASSPAGNTIYF
D: -
V: TRBV6-6
J: TRBJ1-3
size: -

DNA: TGTGCCAGCAGCGCCGGGACTAGAATCACAGATACGCAGTATTTT
CDR3: CASSAGTRITDTQYF
D: TRBD2
V: TRBV9
J: TRBJ2-3
size: -

DNA: TGCGCCAGCAGCGAAGAGGGGACTCGCTACTACGAGCAGTACTTC
CDR3: CASSEEGTRYYEQYF
D: -
V: TRBV4-1
J: TRBJ2-7
size: -

DNA: TGTGCCAGCAGTCCCCTGGGACTAGCGGGAGGCCCTTTAAGGAACGAGCAGTACTTC
CDR3: CASSPLGLAGGPLRNEQYF
D: TRBD2
V: TRBV28
J: TRBJ2-7
size: -